This TCR beta chain was documented in a study of response to subunit inactivated influenza vaccine. Study conclusions and caveats: The authors suggested that every seasonal influenza vaccination recruits few new T cells.

J was trimmed by 6 bases and V by 1 base; bases with no gene match: 2. This CDR3 has 13 amino acids. CDR1 is DFQATT and CDR2 is SNEGSKA in the germline V gene (reference sequence). This clonotype was detected only a few times. Antigen: not known. TCRdb processed the RT-PCR reads anew with MiXCR; each CDR3 protein has one entry. Of about 830,000 distinct CDR3 sequences detected, around 18% appear once; the ten largest clones hold about 11%. The sequencing used PBMCs from blood, collected 5 to 6 days after vaccination. The source is a man aged 45 to 65 who received an inactivated influenza vaccine. V usage is TRBV20-1 and J usage is TRBJ2-1; TRBD2 matches at 8 bases. The CDR3 spells CSARALAANEQFF. The CDR3 coding sequence is TGCAGTGCTAGAGCACTAGCGGCCAATGAGCAGTTCTTC.